Only a few counts were recorded for the clone carrying this TCR beta chain. Its specificity is unknown. These data are taken from a study of molecular identifiers for immune sequencing clone quantification. Findings of the study overall: Clonotypes topping 20 RNA copies carried over 97% of effector molecules but under 1% of naive ones. Sizes of highly expanded clones could be underestimated through identical TCRs sharing a barcode. Spiked Jurkat TCR RNA equivalent to one cell was reportedly detectable in approximately 1 million naive cells.

TCRdb reprocessed the PCR reads with MiXCR, giving one entry per CDR3 protein. Of 80,000 to 130,000 distinct CDR3 sequences listed, about 35% are singletons. Trimming took 7 bases from V and 15 from J, leaving 16 bases between them. This CDR3 spans 11 amino acids. The receptor comes from a human donor in good health. Some libraries in this study had Jurkat cell RNA spiked in. Sequencing was done on a sample of naive CD8+ T cells from blood, with Jurkat cell RNA spiked in. As to subset: FACS-sorted CD8+CD4-CCR7+CD45RA+ naive T cells. The chain has TRBV12-3 or TRBV12-4 and TRBJ2-1, with a tentative D call TRBD2 (6 bases). CDR3 bases: TGTGCCAGCACTTTGGGGGACTCGGCGTTCTTC. Encoded protein: CASTLGDSAFF.